These T cell receptor beta chains were read from a single sample in a study of follicular helper T cells after annual influenza vaccination. Sequenced by immunoSEQ multiplex PCR; TCRdb stores in-frame clones only, minus some. The sample shows some 5,900 clones, 80% to 85% of them seen only once. The sequences come from CXCR5- memory CD4+ T cells sorted from blood, collected on the day of influenza vaccination. The receptors stem from an adult who received the influenza vaccine. Both conserved end residues are part of each CDR3. The D gene is left open where the match is weak. The size of a clone is reported for some rows only, either as once, few or many, or as a class for expanded clones.

d_call | j_call | v_call | clone_size | cdr3_aa | cdr3_nt
TRBD1 | TRBJ1-2 | TRBV6-4 | few | CASSDQGTANYGYTF | TGTGCCAGCAGTGACCAGGGGACAGCGAACTATGGCTACACCTTC
- | TRBJ1-2 | TRBV29-1 | - | CSGRGGEGYTF | TGCAGCGGGCGGGGGGGGGAGGGCTACACCTTC
TRBD1 | TRBJ1-2 | TRBV6-5 | - | CASSYSTGDGYTF | TGTGCCAGCAGTTACTCGACAGGGGATGGCTACACCTTC
TRBD2 | TRBJ2-7 | TRBV2 | - | CASSMSGGAYEQYF | TGTGCCAGCTCAATGAGCGGGGGAGCCTACGAGCAGTACTTC
- | TRBJ1-5 | TRBV2 | - | CASRTGSGNQPQHF | TGTGCCAGCAGAACAGGGTCGGGCAATCAGCCCCAGCATTTT
- | TRBJ1-2 | TRBV19 | - | CASSSGHMAYGYTF | TGTGCCAGTAGCTCAGGACATATGGCGTATGGCTACACCTTC
TRBD2 | TRBJ2-7 | TRBV19 | - | CASSRLADSYEQYF | TGTGCCAGTAGTCGGCTAGCGGATTCCTACGAGCAGTACTTC
- | TRBJ2-7 | TRBV15 | - | CATSSQGPYEQYF | TGTGCCACCAGCAGTCAGGGCCCCTACGAGCAGTACTTC
- | TRBJ1-5 | TRBV7-8 | - | CASSALTEDQPQHF | TGTGCCAGCAGCGCCTTAACAGAAGATCAGCCCCAGCATTTT
TRBD1 | TRBJ1-3 | TRBV5-1 | - | CASSIGTVSGNTIYF | TGCGCCAGCAGCATTGGGACAGTCTCTGGAAACACCATATATTTT
- | TRBJ1-2 | TRBV30 | few | CAWSRTANYGYTF | TGTGCCTGGAGTCGGACAGCTAACTATGGCTACACCTTC
- | TRBJ2-7 | TRBV10-3 | few | CAVGTYSTYEQYF | TGTGCCGTGGGAACTTACAGTACCTACGAGCAGTACTTC
- | TRBJ2-5 | TRBV11-2 | - | CASSQTLGLNQETQYF | TGTGCCAGCAGCCAGACATTGGGGCTAAACCAAGAGACCCAGTACTTC
- | TRBJ1-5 | TRBV7-6 | - | CASSLAQGRNQPQHF | TGTGCCAGCAGCTTAGCGCAGGGAAGAAATCAGCCCCAGCATTTT
- | TRBJ1-2 | TRBV5-4 | few | CASSFGRDGYTF | TGTGCCAGCAGCTTCGGACGAGATGGCTACACCTTC
TRBD1 | TRBJ1-2 | TRBV5-4 | - | CASSLGQGVYGYTF | TGTGCCAGCAGCTTGGGACAGGGGGTATATGGCTACACCTTC
- | TRBJ2-5 | TRBV7-9 | - | CASSPSGGVETQYF | TGTGCCAGCAGCCCCAGTGGGGGTGTTGAGACCCAGTACTTC
- | TRBJ1-6 | TRBV7-3 | few | CASSPTGGADSPLHF | TGTGCCAGCAGCCCTACGGGGGGGGCGGATTCACCCCTCCACTTT
- | TRBJ1-1 | TRBV28 | - | CASIEPGLLNTEAFF | TGTGCCAGCATTGAACCCGGCCTACTGAACACTGAAGCTTTCTTT
- | TRBJ2-1 | TRBV6-1 | - | CASRPQGTYNEQFF | TGTGCCAGCAGACCCCAGGGAACCTACAATGAGCAGTTCTTC
- | TRBJ2-5 | TRBV19 | - | CASSMGQRGETQYF | TGTGCCAGTAGTATGGGGCAGAGGGGAGAGACCCAGTACTTC
TRBD2 | TRBJ2-7 | TRBV18 | - | CASASGGLNEQYF | TGTGCCAGCGCCTCGGGGGGGCTCAACGAGCAGTACTTC
- | TRBJ1-5 | TRBV6-1 | once | CASSPNSDQPQHF | TGTGCCAGCAGTCCCAACAGTGATCAGCCCCAGCATTTT
- | TRBJ2-2 | TRBV19 | few | CASRESASQYTGELFF | TGTGCCAGTAGGGAGAGTGCGTCGCAGTACACCGGGGAGCTGTTTTTT
- | TRBJ1-1 | TRBV7-3 | few | CASSLTLSEDPFF | TGTGCCAGCAGCTTAACCCTGTCCGAGGACCCTTTCTTT
- | TRBJ2-1 | TRBV7-2 | - | CASSPDSLFSYNEQFF | TGTGCCAGCAGCCCTGACTCTCTCTTCTCCTACAATGAGCAGTTCTTC
- | TRBJ1-1 | TRBV7-3 | - | CASSSGIDTEAFF | TGTGCCAGCAGCTCAGGCATTGACACTGAAGCTTTCTTT
- | TRBJ1-3 | TRBV11-2 | - | CASAGRGSGNTIYF | TGTGCCAGCGCTGGGAGGGGGTCAGGAAACACCATATATTTT
TRBD1 | TRBJ1-4 | TRBV6-1 | - | CASHTGVGKLFF | TGTGCCAGCCATACAGGGGTAGGGAAACTGTTTTTT
- | TRBJ1-4 | TRBV18 | - | CASSPAGTDEKLFF | TGTGCCAGCTCACCTGCCGGGACGGACGAAAAACTGTTTTTT
TRBD1 | TRBJ2-1 | TRBV11-1 | - | CASSLTDRGRGWTPAEQFF | TGTGCCAGCAGCTTAACGGACAGGGGTCGAGGCTGGACCCCGGCGGAGCAGTTCTTC
- | TRBJ2-3 | TRBV18 | - | CASSPRGGTDTQYF | TGTGCCAGCTCACCCCGGGGCGGCACAGATACGCAGTATTTT
TRBD1 | TRBJ2-1 | TRBV19 | - | CASSLTGQAYNEQFF | TGTGCCAGTAGCCTAACGGGACAGGCCTACAATGAGCAGTTCTTC
- | TRBJ1-3 | TRBV14 | - | CASSQRTRGKAGNTIYF | TGTGCCAGCAGCCAAAGGACACGGGGGAAGGCTGGAAACACCATATATTTT
- | TRBJ1-4 | TRBV5-1 | - | CASSRSDTNEKLFF | TGCGCCAGCAGCCGATCGGACACTAATGAAAAACTGTTTTTT
- | TRBJ2-2 | TRBV4-1 | - | CASSQKVFF | TGCGCCAGCAGCCAAAAGGTGTTTTTT
TRBD1 | TRBJ1-5 | TRBV11-2 | few | CASSLGQGSGQPQHF | TGTGCCAGCAGCTTGGGACAGGGGAGTGGACAGCCCCAGCATTTT
TRBD2 | TRBJ2-1 | TRBV14 | - | CASSQHKKGGFALYNEQFF | TGTGCCAGCAGCCAACATAAAAAGGGAGGGTTTGCACTCTACAATGAGCAGTTCTTC
TRBD1 | TRBJ2-2 | TRBV28 | - | CASSLTGANTGELFF | TGTGCCAGCAGTCTAACAGGGGCGAACACCGGGGAGCTGTTTTTT
TRBD2 | TRBJ2-1 | TRBV15 | - | CATSKELAGNSYNEQFF | TGTGCCACCAGCAAGGAATTAGCGGGTAATTCCTACAATGAGCAGTTCTTC
- | TRBJ2-7 | TRBV6-5 | - | CASSYSPTPLGEYF | TGTGCCAGCAGTTACTCGCCGACCCCCTTGGGGGAGTACTTC
- | TRBJ1-5 | TRBV5-6 | few | CASSPNQGKTNQPQHF | TGTGCCAGCAGCCCCAACCAGGGGAAGACCAATCAGCCCCAGCATTTT
TRBD2 | TRBJ2-1 | TRBV19 | - | CASRSGTVLDEQFF | TGTGCCAGTAGGAGCGGGACCGTATTGGATGAGCAGTTCTTC
- | TRBJ1-1 | TRBV9 | - | CASSVGGLTEAFF | TGTGCCAGCAGCGTAGGGGGGCTTACTGAAGCTTTCTTT
- | TRBJ2-7 | TRBV20-1 | few | CSARHNHEQYF | TGCAGTGCTAGACATAATCACGAGCAGTACTTC
TRBD1 | TRBJ1-1 | TRBV5-1 | - | CASTWTGGAEAFF | TGCGCCAGCACCTGGACAGGGGGAGCTGAAGCTTTCTTT
- | TRBJ2-1 | TRBV6-5 | - | CASRLYNEQFF | TGTGCCAGCAGGTTATACAATGAGCAGTTCTTC
- | TRBJ1-1 | TRBV19 | - | CASSELGTEAFF | TGTGCCAGTAGTGAGCTCGGCACTGAAGCTTTCTTT
- | TRBJ1-1 | TRBV19 | - | CASSYEGNLPAFF | TGTGCCAGTAGTTATGAGGGGAACCTACCAGCTTTCTTT
- | TRBJ1-2 | TRBV6-1 | - | CASSEDWGFGGGDTF | TGTGCCAGCAGTGAAGATTGGGGGTTTGGGGGTGGAGACACCTTC
TRBD1 | TRBJ1-5 | TRBV12-5 | - | CASGLTGQGARQPQHF | TGTGCTAGTGGTTTAACGGGACAGGGGGCAAGACAGCCCCAGCATTTT
- | TRBJ2-7 | TRBV5-1 | - | CASSHPEGRYEQYF | TGCGCCAGCAGCCACCCCGAGGGACGCTACGAGCAGTACTTC
- | TRBJ2-5 | TRBV29-1 | once | CSVQGNDQETQYF | TGCAGCGTCCAGGGTAATGACCAAGAGACCCAGTACTTC
- | TRBJ1-3 | TRBV4-1 | - | CASSPTGKAGNTIYF | TGCGCCAGCAGCCCGACCGGGAAAGCTGGAAACACCATATATTTT
- | TRBJ1-1 | TRBV28 | once | CASSRQNGAFF | TGTGCCAGCAGTCGACAGAACGGAGCTTTCTTT
- | TRBJ2-1 | TRBV27 | - | CASSRRGGAGKNEQFF | TGTGCCAGCAGTCGGAGAGGGGGGGCCGGAAAAAATGAGCAGTTCTTC
- | TRBJ2-7 | TRBV7-8 | once | CASSRDRTQSSYEQYF | TGTGCCAGCAGCCGAGACAGAACTCAAAGCTCCTACGAGCAGTACTTC